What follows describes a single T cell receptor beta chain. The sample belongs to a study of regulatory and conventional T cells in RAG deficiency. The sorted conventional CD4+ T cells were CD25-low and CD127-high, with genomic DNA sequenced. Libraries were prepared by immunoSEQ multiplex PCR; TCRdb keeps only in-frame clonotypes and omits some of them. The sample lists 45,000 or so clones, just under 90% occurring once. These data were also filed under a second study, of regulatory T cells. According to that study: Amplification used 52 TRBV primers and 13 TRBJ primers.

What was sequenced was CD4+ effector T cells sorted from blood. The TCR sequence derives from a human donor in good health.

The CDR3 nucleotides read TGTGCCAGTAGTTCATGGGACGCCTCCACAGATACGCAGTATTTT. Its translation is CASSSWDASTDTQYF. The chain joins TRBV19 to TRBJ2-3; D possibly matches TRBD1 or TRBD2 (5 bases each). Per the germline V gene, CDR1 is LNHDA and CDR2 is SQIVND (reference sequence). The CDR3 covers 15 residues. The V end lost 5 bases, the J end lost 2 bases, and 14 bases lay between the germline ends.